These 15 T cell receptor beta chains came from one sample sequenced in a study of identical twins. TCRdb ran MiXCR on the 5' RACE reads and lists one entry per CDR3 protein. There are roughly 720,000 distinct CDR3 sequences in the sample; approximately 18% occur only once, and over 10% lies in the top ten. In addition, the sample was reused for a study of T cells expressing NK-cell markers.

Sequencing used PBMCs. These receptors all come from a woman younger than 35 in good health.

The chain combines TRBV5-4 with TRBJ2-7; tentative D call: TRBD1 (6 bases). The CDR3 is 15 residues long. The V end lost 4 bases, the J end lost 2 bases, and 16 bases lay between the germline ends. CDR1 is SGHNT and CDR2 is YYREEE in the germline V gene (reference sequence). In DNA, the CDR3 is TGTGCCAGCAGCAGCCCCATAACAGGGACCTACGAGCAGTACTTC. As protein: CASSSPITGTYEQYF.

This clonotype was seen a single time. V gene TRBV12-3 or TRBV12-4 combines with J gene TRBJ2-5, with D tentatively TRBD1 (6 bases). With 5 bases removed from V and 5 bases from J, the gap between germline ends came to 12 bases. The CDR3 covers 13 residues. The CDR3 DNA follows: TGTGCCAGCAGTCTGGGACATTGGGAGACCCAGTACTTC. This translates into CASSLGHWETQYF.

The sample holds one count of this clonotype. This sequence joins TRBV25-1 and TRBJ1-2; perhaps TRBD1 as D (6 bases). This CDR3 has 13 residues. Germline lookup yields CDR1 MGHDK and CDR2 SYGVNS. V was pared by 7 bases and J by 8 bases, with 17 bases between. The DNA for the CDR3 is TGTGCCAGCACCAGGGGAGGGGCGCGGGGCTACACCTTC. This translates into CASTRGGARGYTF.

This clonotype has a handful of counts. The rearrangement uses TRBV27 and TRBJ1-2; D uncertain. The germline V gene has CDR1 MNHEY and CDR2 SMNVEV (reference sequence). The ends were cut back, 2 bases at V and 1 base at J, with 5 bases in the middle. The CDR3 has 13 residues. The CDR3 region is CASSLRINYGYTF. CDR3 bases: TGTGCCAGCAGTTTACGCATTAACTATGGCTACACCTTC.

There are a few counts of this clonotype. The CDR3 spells CASRGRDYPTNEQYF. CDR3 sequence (DNA): TGTGCCAGCAGAGGGCGGGACTACCCAACGAACGAGCAGTACTTC. The V gene is TRBV2, the J gene TRBJ2-7; the match to TRBD2 covers 7 bases. Germline loops: CDR1 SNHLY, CDR2 FYNNEI. The CDR3 consists of 15 residues. V dropped 6 bases and J dropped 5; count of bases not matched to a gene: 13.

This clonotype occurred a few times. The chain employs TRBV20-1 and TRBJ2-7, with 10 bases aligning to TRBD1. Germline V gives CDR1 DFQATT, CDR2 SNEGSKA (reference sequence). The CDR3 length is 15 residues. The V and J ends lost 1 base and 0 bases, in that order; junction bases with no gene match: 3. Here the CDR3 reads CSARGDRGSSYEQYF. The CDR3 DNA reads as TGCAGTGCTAGAGGGGACAGGGGTTCCTCCTACGAGCAGTACTTC.

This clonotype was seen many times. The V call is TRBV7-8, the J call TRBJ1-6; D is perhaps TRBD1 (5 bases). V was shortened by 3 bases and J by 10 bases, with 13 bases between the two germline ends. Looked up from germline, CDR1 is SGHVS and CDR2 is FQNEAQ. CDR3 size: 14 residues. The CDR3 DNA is TGTGCCAGCAGCTTCGGGGGGGGAAGGTCACCCCTCCACTTT. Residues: CASSFGGGRSPLHF.

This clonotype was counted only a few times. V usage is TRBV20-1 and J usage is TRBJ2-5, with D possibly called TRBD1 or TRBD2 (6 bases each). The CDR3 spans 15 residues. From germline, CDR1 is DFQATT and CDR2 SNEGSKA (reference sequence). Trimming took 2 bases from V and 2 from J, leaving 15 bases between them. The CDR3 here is CSARPLSGAQETQYF. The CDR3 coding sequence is TGCAGTGCTAGACCCTTGTCGGGGGCTCAAGAGACCCAGTACTTC.

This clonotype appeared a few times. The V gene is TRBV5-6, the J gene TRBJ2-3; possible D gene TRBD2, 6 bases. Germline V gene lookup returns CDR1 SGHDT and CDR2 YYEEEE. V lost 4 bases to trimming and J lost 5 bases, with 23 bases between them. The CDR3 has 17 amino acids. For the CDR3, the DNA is TGTGCCAGCAGCCTGCCTGCCGTGCGGGATGGGATAGATACGCAGTATTTT. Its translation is CASSLPAVRDGIDTQYF. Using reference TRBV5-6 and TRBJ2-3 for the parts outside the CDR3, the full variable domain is DAGVTQSPTHLIKTRGQQVTLRCSPKSGHDTVSWYQQALGQGPQFIFQYYEEEERQRGNFPDRFSGHQFPNYSSELNVNALLLGDSALYLCASSLPAVRDGIDTQYFGPGTRLTVL.

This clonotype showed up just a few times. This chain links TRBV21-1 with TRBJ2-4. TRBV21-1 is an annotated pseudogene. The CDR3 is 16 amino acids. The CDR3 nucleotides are TGTGCCAGCAGCCGAAGGCAGCTCGAGGACAAAAACATTCAGTACTTC. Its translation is CASSRRQLEDKNIQYF.

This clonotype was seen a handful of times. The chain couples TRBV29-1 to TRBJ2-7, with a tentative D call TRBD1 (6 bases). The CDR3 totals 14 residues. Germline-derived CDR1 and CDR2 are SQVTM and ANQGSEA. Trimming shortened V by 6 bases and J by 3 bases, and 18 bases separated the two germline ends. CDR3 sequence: CSVLGEPGHYEQYF. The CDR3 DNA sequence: TGCAGCGTCCTTGGGGAACCGGGACACTACGAGCAGTACTTC.

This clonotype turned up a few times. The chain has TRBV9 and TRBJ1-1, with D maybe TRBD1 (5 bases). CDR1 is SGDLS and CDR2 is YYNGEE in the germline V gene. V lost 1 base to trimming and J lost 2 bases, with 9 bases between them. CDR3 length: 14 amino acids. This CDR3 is CASSVTGVNTEAFF. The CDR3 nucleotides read TGTGCCAGCAGCGTAACGGGGGTAAACACTGAAGCTTTCTTT.

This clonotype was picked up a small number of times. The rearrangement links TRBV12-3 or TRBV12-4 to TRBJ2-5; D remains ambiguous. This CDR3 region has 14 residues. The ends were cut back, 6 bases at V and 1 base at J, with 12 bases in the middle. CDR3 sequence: CASSGDTTQETQYF. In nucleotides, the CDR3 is TGTGCCAGCAGCGGAGACACAACCCAAGAGACCCAGTACTTC.

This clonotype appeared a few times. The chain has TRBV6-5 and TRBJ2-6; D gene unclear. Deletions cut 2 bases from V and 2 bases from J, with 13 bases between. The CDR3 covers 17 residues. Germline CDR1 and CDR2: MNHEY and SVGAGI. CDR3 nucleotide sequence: TGTGCCAGCAGTTACGTCCAGCCCCAAGCTGGGGCCAACGTCCTGACTTTC. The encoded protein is CASSYVQPQAGANVLTF.

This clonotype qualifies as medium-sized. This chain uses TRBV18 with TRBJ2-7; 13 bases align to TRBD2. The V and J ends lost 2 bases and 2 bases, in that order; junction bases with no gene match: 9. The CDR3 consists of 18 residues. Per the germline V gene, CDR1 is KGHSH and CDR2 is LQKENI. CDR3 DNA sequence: TGTGCCAGCTCACCATCACTAAGACTAGCGGGAGGTGCCTACGAGCAGTACTTC. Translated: CASSPSLRLAGGAYEQYF.